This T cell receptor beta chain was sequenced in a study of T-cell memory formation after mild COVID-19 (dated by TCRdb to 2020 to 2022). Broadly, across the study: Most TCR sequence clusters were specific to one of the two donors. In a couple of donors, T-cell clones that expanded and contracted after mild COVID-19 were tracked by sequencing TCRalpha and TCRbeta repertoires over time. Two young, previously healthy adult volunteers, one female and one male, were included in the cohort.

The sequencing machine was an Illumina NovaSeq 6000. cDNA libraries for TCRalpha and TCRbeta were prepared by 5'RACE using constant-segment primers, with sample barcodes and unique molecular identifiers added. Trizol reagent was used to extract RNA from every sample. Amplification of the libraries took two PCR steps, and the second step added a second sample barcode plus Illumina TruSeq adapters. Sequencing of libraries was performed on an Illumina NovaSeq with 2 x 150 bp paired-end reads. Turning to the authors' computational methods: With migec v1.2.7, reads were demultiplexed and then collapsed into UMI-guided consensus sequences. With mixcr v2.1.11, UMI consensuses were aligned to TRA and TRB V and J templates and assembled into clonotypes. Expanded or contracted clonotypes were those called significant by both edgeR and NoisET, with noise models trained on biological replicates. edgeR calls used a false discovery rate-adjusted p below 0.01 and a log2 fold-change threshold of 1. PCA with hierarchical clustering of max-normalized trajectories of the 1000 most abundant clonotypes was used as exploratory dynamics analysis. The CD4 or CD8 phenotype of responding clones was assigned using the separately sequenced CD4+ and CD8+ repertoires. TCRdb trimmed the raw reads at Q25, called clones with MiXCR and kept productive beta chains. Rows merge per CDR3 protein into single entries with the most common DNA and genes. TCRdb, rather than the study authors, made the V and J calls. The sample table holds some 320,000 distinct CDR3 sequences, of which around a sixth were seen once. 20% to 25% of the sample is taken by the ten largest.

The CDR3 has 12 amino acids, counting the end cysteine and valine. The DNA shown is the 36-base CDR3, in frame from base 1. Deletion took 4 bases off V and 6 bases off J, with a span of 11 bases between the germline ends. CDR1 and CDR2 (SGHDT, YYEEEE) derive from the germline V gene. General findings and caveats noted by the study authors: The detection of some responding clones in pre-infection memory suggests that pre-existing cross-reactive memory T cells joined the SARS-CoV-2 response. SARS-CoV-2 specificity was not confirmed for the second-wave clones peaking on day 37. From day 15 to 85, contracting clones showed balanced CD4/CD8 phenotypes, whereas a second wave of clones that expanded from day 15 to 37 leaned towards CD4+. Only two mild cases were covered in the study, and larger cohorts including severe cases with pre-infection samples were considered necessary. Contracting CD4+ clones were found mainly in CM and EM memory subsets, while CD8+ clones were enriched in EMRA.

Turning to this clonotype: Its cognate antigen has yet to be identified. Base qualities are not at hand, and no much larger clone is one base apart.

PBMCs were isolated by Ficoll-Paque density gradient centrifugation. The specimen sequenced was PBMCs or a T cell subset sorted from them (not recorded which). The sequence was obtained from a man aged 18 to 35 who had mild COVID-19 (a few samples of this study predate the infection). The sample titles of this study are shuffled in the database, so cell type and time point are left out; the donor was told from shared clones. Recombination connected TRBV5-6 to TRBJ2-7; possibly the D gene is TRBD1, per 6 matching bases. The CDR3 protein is CASSRTGREQYV. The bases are TGTGCCAGCAGCCGTACAGGGCGCGAGCAGTACGTC.